The clone carrying this TCR beta chain was seen only a few times. Its specificity is not known. Stated time point: healthy volunteer bleed at 2 weeks. Unfractionated whole blood served as the source for total RNA extraction. This entry comes from a study of human T cells and chemical hapten exposure. General study results and limits: DPC sensitization left the count of TCRs above 1 in 1000 unchanged.

The CDR3 extends over 13 amino acids. Trimming took off 7 bases at V and 5 bases at J, with 14 bases between the two ends. The V gene's germline CDR1 is MNHEY and CDR2 SVGAGI. The library attached unique molecular identifiers to individual cDNA molecules. In the original analysis: TCR counts had a median of around 94,000 per sample and spanned roughly 23,224 to 700,000. Via MiXCR, TCRdb re-called the RACE reads, giving one row per CDR3 protein. These V and J calls derive from TCRdb rather than the authors' analysis. Altogether tens of thousands of distinct CDR3 sequences are present, about 10% being singletons, with the ten largest covering 2.5% to 3%.

The rearrangement joins TRBV6-5 to TRBJ2-5, with D tentatively TRBD2 (6 bases). The TCR sequence derives from a female donor in good health. Some clones in this sample may be carry-over from other donors' samples. Sequenced: whole blood. CDR3 in DNA: TGTGCCAGCACTAGCTCTGGGGGGGAGACCCAGTACTTC. Protein sequence: CASTSSGGETQYF.